The 27 T cell receptor beta chains listed next were all sequenced from one sample in a study of regulatory T cells in long-lasting Graves disease. Arm-PCR of CDR3 regions and iRepertoire HTBI primers were the basis on which TCR beta libraries were built. Each CDR3 protein gets one entry after TCRdb re-called the multiplex PCR reads with MiXCR. This sample has around 420,000 distinct CDR3 sequences; 15% occur once, and the top ten carry about 8%. Sample time point: newly diagnosed GD, antithyroid drugs for less than 3 months. The TCR library was made from RNA extracted from PBMCs. The same sample was also studied in work on T cells in Graves' hyperthyroidism and ophthalmopathy.

The specimen comprised peripheral blood mononuclear cells (PBMCs), sampled at new diagnosis, from a patient treated with antithyroid drugs. The receptors stem from a woman in her 40s with Graves disease.

In this sample, this clonotype turned up a few times. V and J are TRBV29-1 and TRBJ2-7; TRBD2 aligns across 13 bases. Per the germline V gene, CDR1 is SQVTM and CDR2 is ANQGSEA. The CDR3 spans 14 residues. With 7 bases clipped from V and 3 bases from J, the junction kept 6 bases outside the gene matches. This chain's CDR3 is CSASGTSGNYEQYF. For the CDR3, the DNA is TGCAGCGCTTCCGGGACTAGCGGGAACTACGAGCAGTACTTC.

V and J are TRBV4-1 and TRBJ2-4; a weak D match, TRBD1 (5 bases). CDR3 length: 21 amino acids. V gave up 2 bases and J gave up 1 base, with 27 bases separating them. The germline gives CDR1 MGHRA, CDR2 YSYEKL. For the CDR3, the DNA is TGCGCCAGCAGCCAAAAATCCAACCCCACAGGCCCCGGTGGGGCCAAAAACATTCAGTACTTC. It codes for CASSQKSNPTGPGGAKNIQYF.

This clonotype occurred many times. The rearrangement uses TRBV7-2 and TRBJ2-7; D is undetermined. There are 13 residues in the CDR3. CDR1 and CDR2 (germline): SGHTA, FQGNSA. The V gene lost 1 base and the J gene lost 6 bases, with 10 bases spanning the gap. In DNA, the CDR3 is TGTGCCAGCAGCTTAGGCGGTAGCCGCGAGCAGTACTTC. Translation gives CASSLGGSREQYF.

This clonotype turned up a few times. The chain joins TRBV12-5 to TRBJ1-1; D is perhaps TRBD1 (5 bases). This CDR3 comprises 19 residues. V was clipped by 5 bases and J by 11 bases, with 36 bases between them. Looked up from germline, CDR1 is LGHNT and CDR2 is FRNRAP. The CDR3, as DNA: TGTGCTAGTGGTCAGGATTTCCCTATCTCCGCCGGGACTTTCTGGGTGGCTTTCTTT. It encodes CASGQDFPISAGTFWVAFF.

The rearrangement uses TRBV5-8 and TRBJ2-1, with D tentatively TRBD2 (6 bases). V lost 4 bases, J lost 5 bases, and 16 bases lay in between. Germline V gene sequence: CDR1 SGHTS, CDR2 YDEGEE. The CDR3 runs 15 residues. CDR3 in DNA: TGTGCCAGCAGCACCCCTAGCGATGGTAACAATGAGCAGTTCTTC. This translates into CASSTPSDGNNEQFF.

This clonotype was seen repeatedly, ten times or more. The V and J genes are TRBV12-3 or TRBV12-4 and TRBJ2-2, with a weak D call TRBD2 (5 bases). The CDR3 contains 18 residues. V was pared by 3 bases and J by 1 base, with 18 bases between. CDR3: CASSFTSAVEKNTGELFF. Written as DNA, the CDR3 is TGTGCCAGCAGTTTCACGTCAGCGGTCGAAAAGAACACCGGGGAGCTGTTTTTT.

This clonotype appeared a few times. J is TRBJ2-1 and V is TRBV7-9; D is undetermined. CDR3 length: 18 amino acids. Germline V CDR1 and CDR2: SEHNR, FQNEAQ (reference sequence). The ends were cut back, 5 bases at V and 7 bases at J, with 27 bases in the middle. The CDR3 sequence: CASSPHITQARIWNEQFF. CDR3 DNA: TGTGCCAGCAGCCCACACATTACACAAGCGCGGATTTGGAATGAGCAGTTCTTC.

This clonotype was picked up a small number of times. The chain has TRBV4-3 and TRBJ2-1; 11 bases fit TRBD2. CDR3 length: 16 amino acids. V shed 0 bases, J shed 8 bases, and the junction held 6 bases outside the gene matches. CDR1 and CDR2 (germline): LGHNA, YSLEER. The CDR3 protein is CASSQDPGLADDEQFF. The CDR3 nucleotides are TGCGCCAGCAGCCAAGATCCGGGACTAGCGGACGATGAGCAGTTCTTC.

This clonotype showed up many times. The chain uses TRBV28 and TRBJ1-2; possible D gene TRBD1, 5 bases. Trimming took off 6 bases at V and 3 bases at J, with 8 bases between the two ends. CDR1 and CDR2 from the germline V gene are MDHEN and SYDVKM. CDR3 length: 12 amino acids. The CDR3 loop is CASSMTDYGYTF. The CDR3 DNA is TGTGCCAGCAGCATGACAGACTATGGCTACACCTTC.

The rearrangement uses TRBV9 and TRBJ2-1, with TRBD2 identical over 8 bases. Germline V gives CDR1 SGDLS, CDR2 YYNGEE. After removal of 4 bases from V and 7 bases from J, the junction contained 7 bases not matched to a gene. The CDR3 has 14 amino acids. The CDR3: CASSPGLAVNEQFF. The DNA for the CDR3 is TGTGCCAGCAGCCCCGGACTAGCAGTGAATGAGCAGTTCTTC. Together with reference TRBV9 and TRBJ2-1, the CDR3 gives the full variable domain: DSGVTQTPKHLITATGQRVTLRCSPRSGDLSVYWYQQSLDQGLQFLIQYYNGEERAKGNILERFSAQQFPDLHSELNLSSLELGDSALYFCASSPGLAVNEQFFGPGTRLTVL.

This clonotype has a count of ten or more. The chain joins TRBV6-1 to TRBJ1-2; TRBD1 might be the D (5 bases). CDR1 is MNHNS, CDR2 SASEGT, per germline. V lost 6 bases, J lost 8 bases, and 16 bases lay in between. CDR3 size: 13 residues. This CDR3 reads CASRETDGEGYTF. The CDR3 DNA is TGTGCCAGCAGGGAGACAGATGGGGAAGGCTACACCTTC.

The chain combines TRBV28 with TRBJ2-7, with 8 bases aligning to TRBD2. Germline-derived CDR1 and CDR2 are MDHEN and SYDVKM. V trimming: 3 bases; J trimming: 4 bases; junction bases outside the gene matches: 5. CDR3 length equals 14 residues. CDR3 nucleotide sequence: TGTGCCAGCAGTTTTTCGCGGGAGGTGTACGAGCAGTACTTC. This encodes CASSFSREVYEQYF.

The sample holds many counts of this clonotype. The CDR3 nucleotides are TGTGCCAGCAGTTCCGGGACTAGCGGGGCGGGGACCCAGTACTTC. The encoded protein is CASSSGTSGAGTQYF. The rearrangement uses TRBV6-9 and TRBJ2-5; 13 positions match TRBD2. CDR1 and CDR2 (germline): MNHGY, SVAAGI. The CDR3 totals 15 residues. Trimming cost V 4 bases and J 7 bases; bases outside gene matches: 6.

This clonotype was counted ten times or more. The chain uses TRBV16 and TRBJ1-5; no clear D gene. V was pared by 2 bases and J by 6 bases, with 8 bases between. This CDR3 region has 13 residues. Germline CDR1 is KGHSY and CDR2 is FQNENV. CDR3 DNA sequence: TGTGCCAGCAGCCAAGGGTTTAGTCAGCCCCAGCATTTT. Protein sequence: CASSQGFSQPQHF. Filled out from reference TRBV16 and TRBJ1-5, the complete variable domain reads GEEVAQTPKHLVRGEGQKAKLYCAPIKGHSYVFWYQQVLKNEFKFLISFQNENVFDETGMPKERFSAKCLPNSPCSLEIQATKLEDSAVYFCASSQGFSQPQHFGDGTRLSIL.

This clonotype has a count of ten or more. This rearrangement joins TRBV7-3 to TRBJ2-1; no reliable D call. Per germline, CDR1 SGHTA and CDR2 FQGTGA. Trimming pared 2 bases from V and 4 bases from J, leaving 6 bases between. CDR3 length equals 13 residues. The CDR3 loop is CASSLEVYNEQFF. CDR3 bases: TGTGCCAGCAGCTTAGAGGTTTACAATGAGCAGTTCTTC. The whole variable domain, remainder taken from reference TRBV7-3 and TRBJ2-1, is GAGVSQTPSNKVTEKGKYVELRCDPISGHTALYWYRQSLGQGPEFLIYFQGTGAADDSGLPNDRFFAVRPEGSVSTLKIQRTERGDSAVYLCASSLEVYNEQFFGPGTRLTVL.

The V call is TRBV7-2, the J call TRBJ2-3; D is perhaps TRBD2 (7 bases). The V end lost 0 bases, the J end lost 6 bases, and 13 bases lay between the germline ends. This CDR3 is built from 15 residues. The V gene's germline CDR1 is SGHTA and CDR2 FQGNSA. As DNA, the CDR3 is TGTGCCAGCAGCTTAGCGATTGGGGGGGCCGATACGCAGTATTTT. Residues: CASSLAIGGADTQYF.

This clonotype appeared many times. The chain employs TRBV27 and TRBJ2-2; 9 bases map to TRBD2. The germline CDR1 and CDR2 sequences are MNHEY and SMNVEV (reference sequence). V was pared by 6 bases and J by 0 bases, with 11 bases of the junction left unmatched. The CDR3 sequence is 18 residues long. The CDR3 spells CASSPEWREGANTGELFF. The CDR3 nucleotides are TGTGCCAGCAGCCCCGAATGGCGGGAGGGAGCGAACACCGGGGAGCTGTTTTTT.

This clonotype was seen ten or more times. The chain has TRBV20-1 and TRBJ2-1; 11 bases fit TRBD2. Germline CDR1 reads DFQATT; CDR2 reads SNEGSKA (reference sequence). This CDR3 spans 15 amino acids. V gave up 5 bases and J gave up 6 bases; unmatched junction bases: 9. The CDR3 here is CSAGPGLADLNEQFF. As DNA, the CDR3 is TGCAGTGCTGGACCGGGACTAGCGGATCTCAATGAGCAGTTCTTC.

The table lists this clonotype with many counts. The V and J genes are TRBV11-3 and TRBJ2-3; D not resolved. Germline V gives CDR1 SGHNT, CDR2 YENEEA. V dropped 5 bases and J dropped 1 base, with 22 bases sitting between them. The CDR3 spans 18 residues. The CDR3 here is CASSLGLAYESGTDTQYF. The CDR3 nucleotides are TGTGCCAGCAGCCTAGGTCTGGCCTATGAGTCGGGCACAGATACGCAGTATTTT.

The V gene is TRBV28, the J gene TRBJ2-1, with a weak D call TRBD1 (5 bases). V shed 6 bases and J shed 9 bases, with 9 bases lying between them. The CDR3 covers 11 residues. Germline assignment: CDR1 MDHEN and CDR2 SYDVKM. The CDR3 is CASRSTVEQFF. The CDR3 DNA is TGTGCCAGCAGGTCGACAGTTGAGCAGTTCTTC.

This clonotype was observed many times. V gene TRBV11-2 combines with J gene TRBJ2-7; TRBD1 agrees at 10 bases. Germline lookup yields CDR1 SGHAT and CDR2 FQNNGV. CDR3 length: 14 residues. The ends lost 8 bases at V and 4 bases at J; junction bases unmatched: 8. The CDR3 loop is CASGLAGQGYEQYF. Written as DNA, the CDR3 is TGTGCCAGCGGACTGGCGGGACAGGGGTACGAGCAGTACTTC.

V and J are TRBV27 and TRBJ1-2, with D possibly being TRBD1 (5 bases). V was clipped by 8 bases and J by 7 bases, with 14 bases between them. The CDR3 totals 12 residues. CDR1 and CDR2 (germline): MNHEY, SMNVEV (reference sequence). DNA of the CDR3: TGTGCCAGCCGACTTACGGGGGGTGGCTACACCTTC. Translating gives CASRLTGGGYTF.

This chain connects TRBV6-1 to TRBJ2-1; no clear D gene. V was shortened by 5 bases and J by 1 base, with 12 bases between the two germline ends. CDR1 is MNHNS and CDR2 is SASEGT in the germline V gene. The CDR3 is 15 residues long. The CDR3 sequence: CASSTSFSSYNEQFF. Written as DNA, the CDR3 is TGTGCCAGCAGTACCTCTTTCTCATCCTACAATGAGCAGTTCTTC.

The rearrangement links TRBV6-2 or TRBV6-3 to TRBJ2-7, with D unresolved. CDR1 is MNHEY and CDR2 is SVGEGT in the germline V gene. Trimming cost V 5 bases and J 5 bases, with 19 bases left between them. This CDR3 contains 15 residues. In DNA, the CDR3 is TGTGCCAGCAGTGATCTGTCCGCGTTCGCCGACGAGCAGTACTTC. Its translation is CASSDLSAFADEQYF.

This clonotype was recorded at least ten times. The rearrangement links TRBV7-2 to TRBJ2-7, with 8 bases lining up with TRBD1. Germline V gene lookup returns CDR1 SGHTA and CDR2 FQGNSA. The V segment lost 5 bases and the J segment 7 bases; nucleotides outside the gene matches: 7. This CDR3 region has 13 residues. The CDR3 region is CASSQDRVREQYF. Here the CDR3 DNA reads TGTGCCAGCAGCCAGGACAGGGTGCGGGAGCAGTACTTC. Using reference TRBV7-2 and TRBJ2-7 for the parts outside the CDR3, the full variable domain is GAGVSQSPSNKVTEKGKDVELRCDPISGHTALYWYRQSLGQGLEFLIYFQGNSAPDKSGLPSDRFSAERTGGSVSTLTIQRTQQEDSAVYLCASSQDRVREQYFGPGTRLTVT.

The CDR3 DNA sequence: TGTGCCAGTAGTATCCAGCAGGGATCCAATGAGCAGTTCTTC. It specifies CASSIQQGSNEQFF. The J gene is TRBJ2-1, the V gene TRBV19; D possibly corresponds to TRBD1 (5 bases). This CDR3 has 14 amino acids. Germline V gives CDR1 LNHDA, CDR2 SQIVND (reference sequence). V lost 3 bases and J lost 6, with 12 bases in between.

The V and J genes are TRBV6-2 or TRBV6-3 and TRBJ2-3; 8 bases are a match to TRBD1. Germline V CDR1 and CDR2: MNHEY, SVGEGT. The CDR3 contains 15 residues. With V trimmed by 6 bases and J by 1 base, 6 bases remained unmatched. CDR3 amino acids: CASRMTGDRTDTQYF. Here the CDR3 DNA reads TGTGCCAGCAGGATGACAGGGGACCGCACAGATACGCAGTATTTT.